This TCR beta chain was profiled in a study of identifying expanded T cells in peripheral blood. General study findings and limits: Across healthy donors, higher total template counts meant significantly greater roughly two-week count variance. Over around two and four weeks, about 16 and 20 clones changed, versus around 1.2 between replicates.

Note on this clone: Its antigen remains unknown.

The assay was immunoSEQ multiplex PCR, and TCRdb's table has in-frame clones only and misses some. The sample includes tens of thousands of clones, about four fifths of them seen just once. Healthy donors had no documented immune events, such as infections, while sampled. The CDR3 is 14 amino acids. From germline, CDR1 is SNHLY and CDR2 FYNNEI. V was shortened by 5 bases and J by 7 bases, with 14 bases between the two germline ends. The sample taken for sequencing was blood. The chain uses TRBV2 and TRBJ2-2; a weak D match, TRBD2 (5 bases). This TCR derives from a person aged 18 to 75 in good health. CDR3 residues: CASSSWERGGELFF. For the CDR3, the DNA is TGTGCCAGCAGTAGCTGGGAGAGAGGCGGGGAGCTGTTTTTT.